The T cell receptor beta chain described here comes from a study of blood T cell repertoires in COVID-19. Generated by immunoSEQ multiplex PCR, the TCRdb table keeps only in-frame clones and is missing some. This sample has some 350,000 clones, with 75% to 90% found just once. With 2 bases clipped from V and 3 bases from J, the junction kept 13 bases outside the gene matches. Germline assignment: CDR1 SEHNR and CDR2 FQNEAQ (reference sequence). The CDR3 consists of 18 residues. This clone was recorded once. The chain is built from TRBV7-9 and TRBJ2-1, with 7 positions matching TRBD2. The material sequenced was peripheral blood. The receptor comes from a woman in her forties or fifties with COVID-19, enrolled during active disease. The CDR3 DNA follows: TGTGCCAGCAGCTTATTAGGCGGGGCGGGAGTGGGCTACAATGAGCAGTTCTTC. Protein product: CASSLLGGAGVGYNEQFF.